What follows is one T cell receptor (beta chain) and its context. This specimen comes from a study of blood T cell repertoires in COVID-19. From germline, CDR1 is SGHAT and CDR2 FQNNGV. CDR3 size: 15 residues. Trimming cost V 1 base and J 7 bases; bases outside gene matches: 5. Per the authors' pipeline: For nucleated cells, counts were estimated from reference gene primer amplification. Produced via immunoSEQ multiplex PCR; TCRdb's table is partial and in-frame only. V, J and clone size are taken as reported in that table, and D and trimming were inferred from the DNA itself. The top ten hold approximately 4% of the sample, which has 190,000 or so clones, approximately 90% seen once.

The sample was peripheral blood. The TCR was taken from a woman in her 30s with acute or convalescent COVID-19. The chain couples TRBV11-2 to TRBJ1-4, with 8 bases lining up with TRBD1. The CDR3 DNA is TGTGCCAGCAGCTTAGGACAGGGGCTTGGTGAAAAACTGTTTTTT. Its translation is CASSLGQGLGEKLFF.